The 27 T cell receptor beta chains below come from one sample, sequenced in a study of cytomegalovirus exposure and HLA in healthy donors. Primers: 60 Vbeta forward and 13 Jbeta reverse. The data were produced by immunoSEQ multiplex PCR, yet TCRdb's version contains in-frame clones alone and is incomplete. The sample includes 90,000 to 150,000 clones, around 60% of them seen just once. Sequencing input: PBMCs. These receptors were collected from a man between 35 and 55 years old in good health and CMV-seropositive.

In this sample, this clone turned up once. The chain couples TRBV19 to TRBJ2-1, with 8 bases identical to TRBD1. The CDR3 sequence is 16 residues long. Germline V gives CDR1 LNHDA, CDR2 SQIVND (reference sequence). V shed 5 bases and J 4 bases; nucleotides not matched to a gene: 10. CDR3 amino acids: CASSLWTGSLYNEQFF. CDR3 nucleotides: TGTGCCAGTAGTTTATGGACAGGGAGCCTTTACAATGAGCAGTTCTTC.

V is TRBV7-9 and J is TRBJ1-4, with D uncertain. From germline, CDR1 is SEHNR and CDR2 FQNEAQ (reference sequence). The CDR3 spans 13 residues. Trimming removed 1 base from V and 6 bases from J, with 6 bases in between. CDR3 nucleotides: TGTGCCAGCAGCTTAGTAGGAGATGAAAAACTGTTTTTT. Amino acids: CASSLVGDEKLFF.

CDR3 loop: CASSLVGTSGSPGEQFF. The CDR3 DNA follows: TGTGCCAGCAGCTTAGTCGGGACTAGCGGGAGTCCCGGTGAGCAGTTCTTC. The chain recombines TRBV7-2 with TRBJ2-1, with 14 bases matching TRBD2. The V gene's germline CDR1 is SGHTA and CDR2 FQGNSA. This CDR3 spans 17 amino acids. V lost 1 base, J lost 9 bases, and 8 bases stayed unmatched.

The genes are TRBV6-1 and TRBJ2-1, with a weak D call TRBD2 (5 bases). V was cut by 3 bases and J by 0 bases, with 9 bases left in between. CDR1 and CDR2 (germline): MNHNS, SASEGT. The length of the CDR3 is 15 residues. CDR3 loop: CASSDFRGSYNEQFF. For the CDR3, the DNA is TGTGCCAGCAGTGACTTCCGGGGCTCCTACAATGAGCAGTTCTTC.

To note about this clone: Other DNA sequences from this sample encode an identical CDR3 as well. The rearrangement uses TRBV27 and TRBJ1-1; D perhaps matches TRBD1 (5 bases). Germline V lookup: CDR1 MNHEY, CDR2 SMNVEV (reference sequence). V lost 6 bases and J 1 base, leaving 9 bases between the germline ends. CDR3 length: 13 amino acids. This CDR3 is CASSPTGNTEAFF. CDR3 coding DNA: TGTGCCAGCAGCCCCACAGGGAACACTGAAGCTTTCTTT.

The gene calls are TRBV18 and TRBJ2-5; TRBD1 matches 7 bases. Germline V gives CDR1 KGHSH, CDR2 LQKENI. CDR3 length equals 15 residues. V was pared by 1 base and J by 2 bases, with 4 bases of the junction left unmatched. The CDR3 DNA is TGTGCCAGCTCACCACAGGGGGCCGGGCAAGAGACCCAGTACTTC. Its translation: CASSPQGAGQETQYF.

This sequence joins TRBV5-4 and TRBJ1-2, with a tentative D call TRBD1 (6 bases). V lost 4 bases, J lost 3 bases, and 10 bases lay in between. Germline-derived CDR1 and CDR2 are SGHNT and YYREEE (reference sequence). This CDR3 comprises 13 residues. CDR3 residues: CASSLRTDYGYTF. The CDR3 coding sequence is TGTGCCAGCAGCCTTCGGACAGACTATGGCTACACCTTC.

This chain joins TRBV2 and TRBJ2-7, with 9 bases matching TRBD2. The CDR3 is 16 residues long. Germline CDR1 is SNHLY and CDR2 is FYNNEI. V was pared by 4 bases and J by 0 bases, with 7 bases of the junction left unmatched. As DNA, the CDR3 is TGTGCCAGCAGTGGGGTGCTAGCGGGGTACTCCTACGAGCAGTACTTC. Translated, it gives CASSGVLAGYSYEQYF.

The rearrangement links TRBV5-1 to TRBJ2-7; no clear D gene. With 4 bases removed from V and 2 bases from J, the gap between germline ends came to 16 bases. The germline V gene encodes CDR1 SGHRS and CDR2 YFSETQ. This CDR3 is 15 amino acids long. The CDR3 sequence is CASSPGSTDPYEQYF. DNA of the CDR3: TGCGCCAGCAGCCCAGGATCCACAGATCCCTACGAGCAGTACTTC.

The chain is built from TRBV30 and TRBJ2-7; 7 bases match TRBD1. J lost 0 bases, V lost 1 base, and 6 bases had no gene match. This CDR3 is 15 amino acids long. CDR1 GTSNPN and CDR2 SVGIG come from the germline V gene (reference sequence). For the CDR3, the DNA is TGTGCCTGGAGTGCTGACAGGGTCCCCTCCTACGAGCAGTACTTC. Protein product: CAWSADRVPSYEQYF.

The chain has TRBV6-1 and TRBJ1-2; no definite D call. The length of the CDR3 is 14 residues. With 1 base removed from V and 4 bases from J, the gap between germline ends came to 10 bases. Germline CDR1 MNHNS, CDR2 SASEGT. The CDR3 sequence is CASSEDGSIYGYTF. CDR3 nucleotide sequence: TGTGCCAGCAGTGAAGACGGTTCTATCTATGGCTACACCTTC.

The V gene is TRBV7-8, the J gene TRBJ1-5, with no clear D. Trimming stripped 1 base from V and 4 bases from J, with 5 bases between. Germline CDR1 and CDR2: SGHVS and FQNEAQ. The CDR3 sequence is 13 residues long. CDR3 coding DNA: TGTGCCAGCAGCTTAGAGCTAAATCAGCCCCAGCATTTT. Protein sequence: CASSLELNQPQHF.

This clone was seen a few times. This chain links TRBV27 with TRBJ2-2; 14 bases agree with TRBD2. Germline CDR1 MNHEY, CDR2 SMNVEV (reference sequence). This CDR3 comprises 17 residues. V gave up 5 bases and J gave up 4 bases; unmatched junction bases: 6. In DNA, the CDR3 is TGTGCCAGCAGTCGACTAGCGGGAGGGTCGGCCACCGGGGAGCTGTTTTTT. Translated: CASSRLAGGSATGELFF.

V is TRBV6-6 and J is TRBJ2-5; 8 positions agree with TRBD2. The J segment lost 4 bases and the V segment lost 5 bases, leaving 6 bases of the junction unmatched. Germline V gene lookup returns CDR1 MNHNY and CDR2 SVGAGI (reference sequence). CDR3 length: 14 residues. The CDR3 nucleotides are TGTGCCAGCAGTCGCGCGGGAGGCATAGAGACCCAGTACTTC. It encodes CASSRAGGIETQYF.

The chain uses TRBV2 and TRBJ2-7, with TRBD1 matching over 8 bases. CDR1 is SNHLY, CDR2 FYNNEI, per germline. The CDR3 sequence is 13 residues long. Unmatched junction bases numbered 8, after V lost 6 bases and J lost 7 bases. This CDR3 reads CASRMTGVREQYF. The CDR3 DNA reads TGTGCCAGCAGGATGACAGGGGTGAGGGAGCAGTACTTC.

The CDR3 loop reads CASSPTVPDTQYF. CDR3 coding DNA: TGTGCCAGCAGCCCTACCGTTCCGGATACGCAGTATTTT. The chain combines TRBV5-5 with TRBJ2-3; D gene unclear. The V and J ends lost 4 bases and 6 bases respectively, with 12 bases between them. Germline V gene data show CDR1 as SGHKS and CDR2 as YYEKEE (reference sequence). CDR3 size: 13 residues.

The chain recombines TRBV5-1 with TRBJ2-5; TRBD1 matches at 9 bases. The end of the DNA fits TRBJ2-7 better, so the J call may be wrong. This CDR3 has 15 amino acids. From germline, CDR1 is SGHRS and CDR2 YFSETQ. The CDR3 sequence is CASSLALDRGYEQYF. The CDR3 DNA reads as TGCGCCAGCAGCTTGGCCCTGGACAGGGGTTACGAGCAGTACTTC.

V is TRBV9 and J is TRBJ1-1; 8 bases match TRBD1. In germline, CDR1 is SGDLS, CDR2 YYNGEE. This CDR3 region has 15 residues. The J segment lost 1 base and the V segment lost 4 bases, leaving 6 bases of the junction unmatched. DNA of the CDR3: TGTGCCAGCAGCCCACGGACAGGGAAGAACACTGAAGCTTTCTTT. As protein: CASSPRTGKNTEAFF.

The chain links TRBV9 to TRBJ1-1; TRBD1 matches 7 bases. This CDR3 contains 15 residues. Germline V lookup: CDR1 SGDLS, CDR2 YYNGEE. Germline trimming cut 3 bases from V and 1 base from J; bases unmatched to any gene: 6. The CDR3 nucleotides read TGTGCCAGCAGCGAATTCGGACAGGCGAACACTGAAGCTTTCTTT. Amino acid sequence: CASSEFGQANTEAFF.

CDR3 coding DNA: TGTGCCAGCAGCTTGGGACAAAGCTCCTACGAGCAGTACTTC. Amino acids: CASSLGQSSYEQYF. The V and J genes are TRBV7-8 and TRBJ2-7, with a weak D call TRBD1 (6 bases). The CDR3 sequence is 14 residues long. Germline-derived CDR1 and CDR2 are SGHVS and FQNEAQ. Trimming removed 3 bases at V and 0 bases at J, with 9 bases between.

The chain has TRBV5-5 and TRBJ1-4, with 8 positions matching TRBD1. The CDR3 runs to 15 residues. Germline V gene sequence: CDR1 SGHKS, CDR2 YYEKEE (reference sequence). V dropped 0 bases and J dropped 8; count of bases not matched to a gene: 6. CDR3: CASSLATGDWEKLFF. DNA of the CDR3: TGTGCCAGCAGCTTGGCGACAGGGGATTGGGAAAAACTGTTTTTT.

The rearrangement joins TRBV25-1 to TRBJ2-7, with 8 bases matching TRBD2. The CDR3 consists of 15 residues. Germline values: CDR1 MGHDK, CDR2 SYGVNS. With 4 bases clipped from V and 4 bases from J, the junction kept 9 bases outside the gene matches. The CDR3 nucleotides are TGTGCCAGCAGTGCCCCGGGAGGGATGGGTTACGAGCAGTACTTC. Its translation: CASSAPGGMGYEQYF.

This clone showed up just a few times. This chain links TRBV6-7 with TRBJ2-1, with D possibly TRBD1 on 6 matching bases. Being an ORF, TRBV6-7 has a function that is uncertain. The CDR3 length is 14 residues. V gave up 6 bases and J gave up 5 bases, with 14 bases separating them. In nucleotides, the CDR3 is TGTGCCAGCAGCTCCACTGGACAGAACAATGAGCAGTTCTTC. As protein: CASSSTGQNNEQFF.

V and J are TRBV19 and TRBJ1-2, with 8 bases that match TRBD1. The V segment lost 7 bases and the J segment 4 bases; nucleotides outside the gene matches: 8. CDR1 LNHDA and CDR2 SQIVND come from the germline V gene (reference sequence). The CDR3 loop spans 14 amino acids. CDR3 residues: CASTTQGAGYGYTF. The DNA for the CDR3 is TGTGCCAGTACGACCCAGGGGGCCGGCTATGGCTACACCTTC.

The chain has TRBV5-4 and TRBJ2-1, with D unclear. V dropped 3 bases and J dropped 8 bases, with 9 bases sitting between them. The CDR3 consists of 12 residues. From germline, CDR1 is SGHNT and CDR2 YYREEE (reference sequence). The CDR3 region is CASSSMGYEQFF. The CDR3 DNA sequence: TGTGCCAGCAGCTCCATGGGCTATGAGCAGTTCTTC.

The chain is built from TRBV19 and TRBJ1-1; 10 bases agree with TRBD1. The CDR3 contains 13 residues. CDR1 LNHDA and CDR2 SQIVND come from the germline V gene (reference sequence). The ends lost 3 bases at V and 11 bases at J; junction bases unmatched: 6. CDR3 sequence reads: CASSIRDRGGAFF. CDR3 DNA: TGTGCCAGTAGTATCAGGGACAGGGGTGGGGCTTTCTTT.

This CDR3 is CATSRDLRALAFF. CDR3 coding DNA: TGTGCCACCAGCAGAGATCTGAGGGCACTGGCTTTCTTT. The J gene is TRBJ1-1, the V gene TRBV15; no firm D call. Trimming stripped 0 bases from V and 11 bases from J, with 13 bases between. The germline CDR1 and CDR2 sequences are LNHNV and YYDKDF (reference sequence). This CDR3 contains 13 residues.